This TCR beta chain was found in a study of cytomegalovirus exposure and HLA in healthy donors. In the case of this clone: Its antigen is unknown.

The CDR3 has 15 amino acids. V lost 6 bases and J lost 5, with 17 bases in between. Germline CDR1 and CDR2: SNHLY and FYNNEI. PCR involved 60 Vbeta and 13 Jbeta primers. Clones were read by immunoSEQ multiplex PCR, and TCRdb kept only the in-frame ones, dropping some. The data contain around 150,000 clones, just under 65% of them singletons. Study-level results: A prior analysis recorded that most TCR beta V segments were productive about 87% or about 30% of the time.

The chain carries TRBV2 and TRBJ1-5, with a possible D match to TRBD1 (6 bases). The TCR sequence derives from a woman aged 60-75 years in good health and CMV-seropositive. The sequenced material came from PBMCs. The CDR3 sequence: CASRDRDAGDQPQHF. The CDR3 DNA reads TGTGCCAGCAGGGACCGGGACGCAGGGGATCAGCCCCAGCATTTT.